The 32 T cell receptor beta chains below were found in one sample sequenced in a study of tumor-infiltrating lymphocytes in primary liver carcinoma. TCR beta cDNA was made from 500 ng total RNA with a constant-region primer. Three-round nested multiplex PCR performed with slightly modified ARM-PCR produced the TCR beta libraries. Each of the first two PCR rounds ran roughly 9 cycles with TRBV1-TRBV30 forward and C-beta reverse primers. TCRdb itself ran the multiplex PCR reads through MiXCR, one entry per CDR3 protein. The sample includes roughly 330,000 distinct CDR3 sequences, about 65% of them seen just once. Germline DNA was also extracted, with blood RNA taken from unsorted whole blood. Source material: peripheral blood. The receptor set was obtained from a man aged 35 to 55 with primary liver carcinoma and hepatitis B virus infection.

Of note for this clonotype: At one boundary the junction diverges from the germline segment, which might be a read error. CDR3 in amino acids: CASGYSGLPLNEQFF. The CDR3 bases are TGTGCCAGCGGTTACTCGGGACTCCCCCTCAATGAACAGTTCTTC. The V call is TRBV6-5, the J call TRBJ2-1; a possible D gene is TRBD2 (6 bases). Germline lookup yields CDR1 MNHEY and CDR2 SVGAGI. This CDR3 has 15 residues.

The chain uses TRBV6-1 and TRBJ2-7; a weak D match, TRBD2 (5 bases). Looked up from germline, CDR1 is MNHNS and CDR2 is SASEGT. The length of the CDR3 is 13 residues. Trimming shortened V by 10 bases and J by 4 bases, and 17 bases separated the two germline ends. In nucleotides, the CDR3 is TGTGCCAACGGTTGGGAGCTGGGGTACGAGCAGTACTTC. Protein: CANGWELGYEQYF.

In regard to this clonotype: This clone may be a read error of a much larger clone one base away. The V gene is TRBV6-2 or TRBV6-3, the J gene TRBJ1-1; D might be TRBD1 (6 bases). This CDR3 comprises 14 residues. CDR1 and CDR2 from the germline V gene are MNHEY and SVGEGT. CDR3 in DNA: TGTGCCAGCAGTTACCAAACAGGGACCACTGAAGCTTTATTT. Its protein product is CASSYQTGTTEALF.

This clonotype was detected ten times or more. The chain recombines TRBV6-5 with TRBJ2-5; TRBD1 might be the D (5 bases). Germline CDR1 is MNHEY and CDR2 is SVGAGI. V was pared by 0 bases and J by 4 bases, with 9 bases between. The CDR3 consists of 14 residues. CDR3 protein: CASSYSAGRETQYF. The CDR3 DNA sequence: TGTGCCAGCAGTTACTCCGCAGGGCGAGAGACCCAGTACTTC.

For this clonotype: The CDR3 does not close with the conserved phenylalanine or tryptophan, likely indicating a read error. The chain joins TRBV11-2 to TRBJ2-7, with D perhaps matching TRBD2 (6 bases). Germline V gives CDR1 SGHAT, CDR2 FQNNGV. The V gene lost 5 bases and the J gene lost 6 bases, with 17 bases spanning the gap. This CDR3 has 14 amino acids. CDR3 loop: CASSLRTEGGEQYS. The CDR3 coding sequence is TGTGCCAGCAGCCTCAGGACGGAGGGTGGCGAGCAGTACTCA.

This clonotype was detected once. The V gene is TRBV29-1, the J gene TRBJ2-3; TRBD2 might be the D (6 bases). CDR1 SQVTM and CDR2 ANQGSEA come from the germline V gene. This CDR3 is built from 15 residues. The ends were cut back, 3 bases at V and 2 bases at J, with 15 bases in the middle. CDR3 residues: CSVEGGACITDTQYF. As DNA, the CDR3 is TGCAGCGTTGAGGGCGGGGCCTGCATCACAGATACGCAGTATTTT.

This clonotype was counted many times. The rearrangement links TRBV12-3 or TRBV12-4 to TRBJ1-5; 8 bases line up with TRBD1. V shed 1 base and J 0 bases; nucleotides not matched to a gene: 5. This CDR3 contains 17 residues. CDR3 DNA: TGTGCCAGCAGTTTAGGGACAGGGAGCTATAGCAATCAGCCCCAGCATTTT. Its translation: CASSLGTGSYSNQPQHF.

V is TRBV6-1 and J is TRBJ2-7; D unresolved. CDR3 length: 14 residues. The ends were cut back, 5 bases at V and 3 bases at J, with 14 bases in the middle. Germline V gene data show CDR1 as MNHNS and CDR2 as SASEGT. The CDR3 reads CASSLSSHFYEQYF. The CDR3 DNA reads TGTGCCAGCAGTCTCTCTTCCCACTTCTACGAGCAGTACTTC.

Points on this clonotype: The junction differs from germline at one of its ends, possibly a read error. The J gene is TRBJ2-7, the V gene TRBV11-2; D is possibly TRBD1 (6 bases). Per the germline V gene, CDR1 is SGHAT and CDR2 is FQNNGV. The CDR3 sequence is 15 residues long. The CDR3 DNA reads TGTGCCAGTAGCTTGGACAGTTCCTCAACCTACGAGCAGTACTTC. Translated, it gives CASSLDSSSTYEQYF.

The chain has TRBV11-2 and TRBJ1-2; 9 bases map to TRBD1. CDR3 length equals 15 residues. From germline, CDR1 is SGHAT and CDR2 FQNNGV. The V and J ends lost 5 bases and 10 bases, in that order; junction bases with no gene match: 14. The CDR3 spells CASSPNGTGLEAYTF. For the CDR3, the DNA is TGTGCCAGCAGCCCTAATGGGACAGGGTTAGAGGCCTACACCTTC.

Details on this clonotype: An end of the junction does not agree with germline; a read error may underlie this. CDR3 region: CSVRYGGNEQFF. CDR3 bases: TGCAGCGTCCGATATGGAGGCAATGAACAGTTCTTC. V is TRBV29-1 and J is TRBJ2-1, with D perhaps TRBD2 (5 bases). This CDR3 spans 12 amino acids. The germline V gene has CDR1 SQVTM and CDR2 ANQGSEA.

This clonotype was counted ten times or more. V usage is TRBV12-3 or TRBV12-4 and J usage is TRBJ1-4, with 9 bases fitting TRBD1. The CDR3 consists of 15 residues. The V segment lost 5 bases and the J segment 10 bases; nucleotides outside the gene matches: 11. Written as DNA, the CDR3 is TGTGCCAGCAGTACAACAGGGGGCACGATAGGAAAACTGTTTTTT. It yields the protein CASSTTGGTIGKLFF.

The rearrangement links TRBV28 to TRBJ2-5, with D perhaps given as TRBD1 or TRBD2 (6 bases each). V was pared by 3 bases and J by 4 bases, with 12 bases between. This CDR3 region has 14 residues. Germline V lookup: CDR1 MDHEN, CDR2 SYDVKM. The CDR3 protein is CASSFSGGGETQYF. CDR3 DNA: TGTGCCAGCAGTTTCTCAGGAGGGGGAGAGACCCAGTACTTC.

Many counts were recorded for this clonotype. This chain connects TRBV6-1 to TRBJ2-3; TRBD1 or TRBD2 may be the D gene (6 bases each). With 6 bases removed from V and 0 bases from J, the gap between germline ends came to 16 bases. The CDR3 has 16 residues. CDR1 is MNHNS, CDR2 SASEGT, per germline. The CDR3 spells CASSVMGGTSTDTQYF. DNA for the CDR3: TGTGCCAGCAGCGTGATGGGGGGCACTAGCACAGATACGCAGTATTTT.

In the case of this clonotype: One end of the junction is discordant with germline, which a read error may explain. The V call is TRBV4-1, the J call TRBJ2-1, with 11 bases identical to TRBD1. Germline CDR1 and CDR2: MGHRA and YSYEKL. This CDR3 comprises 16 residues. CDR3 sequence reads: CASSHGTGGTYNERIF. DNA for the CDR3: TGCGCCAGCAGCCATGGGACAGGGGGGACCTACAATGAGCGGATCTTC.

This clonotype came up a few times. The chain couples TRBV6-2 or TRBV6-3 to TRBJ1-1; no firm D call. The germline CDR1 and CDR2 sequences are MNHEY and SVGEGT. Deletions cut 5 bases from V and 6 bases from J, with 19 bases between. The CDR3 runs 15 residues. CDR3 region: CASSRPIPNGPEAFF. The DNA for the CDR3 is TGTGCCAGCAGTCGACCGATTCCAAACGGCCCTGAAGCTTTCTTT.

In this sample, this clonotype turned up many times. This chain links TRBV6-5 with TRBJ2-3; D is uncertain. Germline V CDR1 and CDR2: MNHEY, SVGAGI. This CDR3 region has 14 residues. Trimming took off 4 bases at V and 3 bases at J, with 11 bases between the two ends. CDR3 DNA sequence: TGTGCCAGCAGTTTAAACTGGGGTACAGATACGCAGTATTTT. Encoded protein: CASSLNWGTDTQYF.

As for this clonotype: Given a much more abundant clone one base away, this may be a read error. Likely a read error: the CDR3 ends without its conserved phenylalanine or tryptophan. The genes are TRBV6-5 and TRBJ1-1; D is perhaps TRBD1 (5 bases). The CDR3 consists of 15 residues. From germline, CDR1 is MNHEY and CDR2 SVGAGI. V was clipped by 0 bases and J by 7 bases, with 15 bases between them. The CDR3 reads CASSYSIGAEGEAFS. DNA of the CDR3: TGTGCCAGCAGTTACTCGATTGGGGCGGAGGGTGAAGCTTTCTCT.

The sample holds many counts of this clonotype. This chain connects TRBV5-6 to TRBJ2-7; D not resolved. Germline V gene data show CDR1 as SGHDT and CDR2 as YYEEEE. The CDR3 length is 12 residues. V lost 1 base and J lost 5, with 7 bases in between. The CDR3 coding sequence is TGTGCCAGCAGCTTGATCAGGAACGAGCAGTACTTC. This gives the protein CASSLIRNEQYF. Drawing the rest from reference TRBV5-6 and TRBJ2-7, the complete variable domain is DAGVTQSPTHLIKTRGQQVTLRCSPKSGHDTVSWYQQALGQGPQFIFQYYEEEERQRGNFPDRFSGHQFPNYSSELNVNALLLGDSALYLCASSLIRNEQYFGPGTRLTVT.

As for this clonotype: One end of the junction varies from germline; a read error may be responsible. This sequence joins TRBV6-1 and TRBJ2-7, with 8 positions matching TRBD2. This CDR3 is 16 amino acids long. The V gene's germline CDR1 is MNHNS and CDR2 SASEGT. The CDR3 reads CASSAHPRLAFYEQYF. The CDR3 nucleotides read TGTGCAAGCAGTGCCCACCCCCGACTAGCGTTCTACGAGCAGTACTTC.

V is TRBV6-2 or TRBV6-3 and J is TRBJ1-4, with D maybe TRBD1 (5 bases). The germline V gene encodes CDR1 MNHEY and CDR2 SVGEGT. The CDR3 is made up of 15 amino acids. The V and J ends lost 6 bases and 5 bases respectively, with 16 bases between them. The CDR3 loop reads CASSPPQDWNEKLFF. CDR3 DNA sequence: TGTGCCAGCAGCCCACCACAGGACTGGAATGAAAAACTGTTTTTT.

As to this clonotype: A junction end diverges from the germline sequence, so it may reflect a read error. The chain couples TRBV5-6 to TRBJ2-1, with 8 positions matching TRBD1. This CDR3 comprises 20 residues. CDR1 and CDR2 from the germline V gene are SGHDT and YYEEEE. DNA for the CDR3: TGTGCCGGCAGCTTGGTAGGTCAGGTTGTGGACAGGGAAAAATACAATGAGCAGTTCTTC. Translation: CAGSLVGQVVDREKYNEQFF.

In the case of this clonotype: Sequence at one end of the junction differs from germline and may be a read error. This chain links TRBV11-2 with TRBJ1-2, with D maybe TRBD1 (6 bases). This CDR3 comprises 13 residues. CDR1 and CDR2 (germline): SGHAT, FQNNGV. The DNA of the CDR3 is TGTGCCAGCAGCAAACAGGGAAGATATGGGTACACCTTC. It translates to CASSKQGRYGYTF. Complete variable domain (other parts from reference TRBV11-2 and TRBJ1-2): EAGVAQSPRYKIIEKRQSVAFWCNPISGHATLYWYQQILGQGPKLLIQFQNNGVVDDSQLPKDRFSAERLKGVDSTLKIQPAKLEDSAVYLCASSKQGRYGYTFGSGTRLTVV.

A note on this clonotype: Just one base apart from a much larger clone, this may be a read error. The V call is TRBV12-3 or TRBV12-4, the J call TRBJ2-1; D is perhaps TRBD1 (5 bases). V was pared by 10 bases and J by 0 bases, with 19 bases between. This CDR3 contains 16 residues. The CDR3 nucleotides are TGTGCCAACATCCCGTTGGGGCTGAGCTCCTACAATGAGCAGTTCTTC. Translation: CANIPLGLSSYNEQFF.

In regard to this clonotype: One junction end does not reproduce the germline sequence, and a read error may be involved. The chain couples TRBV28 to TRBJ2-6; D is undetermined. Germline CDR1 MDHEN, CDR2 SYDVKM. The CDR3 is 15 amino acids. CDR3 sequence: CASSPGSSVANVLTF. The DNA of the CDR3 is TGTGCCAGCAGTCCCGGGTCCTCTGTGGCCAACGTCCTTACTTTC.

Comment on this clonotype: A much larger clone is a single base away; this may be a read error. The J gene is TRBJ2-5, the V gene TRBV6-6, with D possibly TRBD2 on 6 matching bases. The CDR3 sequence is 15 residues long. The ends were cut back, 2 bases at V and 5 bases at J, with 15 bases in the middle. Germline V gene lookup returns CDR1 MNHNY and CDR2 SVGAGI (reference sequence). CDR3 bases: TGTGCCAGCAGTTACGTGGGAGGATCCCATGAGACCCAGTACTTC. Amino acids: CASSYVGGSHETQYF.

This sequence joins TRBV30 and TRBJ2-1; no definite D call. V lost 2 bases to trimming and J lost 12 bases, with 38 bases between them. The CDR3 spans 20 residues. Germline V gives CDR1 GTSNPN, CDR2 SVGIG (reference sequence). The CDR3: CAWSPTRLKPPRSPVMGQFF. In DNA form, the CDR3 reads TGTGCCTGGAGTCCTACAAGGCTCAAACCCCCAAGGTCTCCCGTAATGGGGCAGTTCTTC.

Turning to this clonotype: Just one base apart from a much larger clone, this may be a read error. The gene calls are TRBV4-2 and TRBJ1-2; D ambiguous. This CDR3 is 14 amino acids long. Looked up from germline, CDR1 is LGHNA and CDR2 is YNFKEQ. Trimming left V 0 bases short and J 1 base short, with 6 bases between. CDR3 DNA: TGTGCCAGCAGCCAAGAGGCAGTTAACTATGGCTACACCTTC. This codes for CASSQEAVNYGYTF.

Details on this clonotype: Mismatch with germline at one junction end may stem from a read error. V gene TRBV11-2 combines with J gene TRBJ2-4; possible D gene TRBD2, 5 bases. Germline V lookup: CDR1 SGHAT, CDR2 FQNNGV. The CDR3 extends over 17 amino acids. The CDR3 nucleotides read TGTGCCAGTAGCTTAGAAGGCAGCGGTCTAGCCAAAAACATTCAGTACTTC. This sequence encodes CASSLEGSGLAKNIQYF.

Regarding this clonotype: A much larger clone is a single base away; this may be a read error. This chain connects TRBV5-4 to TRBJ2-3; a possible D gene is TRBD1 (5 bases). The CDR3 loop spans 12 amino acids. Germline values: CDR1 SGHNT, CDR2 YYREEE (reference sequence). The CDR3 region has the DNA TGTGCCAGCAGCCGCGACAGAGATACGCTGTATTTT. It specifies CASSRDRDTLYF. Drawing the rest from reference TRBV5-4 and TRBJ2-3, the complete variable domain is ETGVTQSPTHLIKTRGQQVTLRCSSQSGHNTVSWYQQALGQGPQFIFQYYREEENGRGNFPPRFSGLQFPNYSSELNVNALELDDSALYLCASSRDRDTLYFGPGTRLTVL.

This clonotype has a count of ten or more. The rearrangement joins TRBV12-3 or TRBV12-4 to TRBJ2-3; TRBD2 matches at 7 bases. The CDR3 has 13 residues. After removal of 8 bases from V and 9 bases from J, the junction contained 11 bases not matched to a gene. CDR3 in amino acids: CASGRLAGDTQYF. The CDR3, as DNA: TGTGCCAGCGGCCGTCTCGCGGGAGACACGCAGTATTTT.

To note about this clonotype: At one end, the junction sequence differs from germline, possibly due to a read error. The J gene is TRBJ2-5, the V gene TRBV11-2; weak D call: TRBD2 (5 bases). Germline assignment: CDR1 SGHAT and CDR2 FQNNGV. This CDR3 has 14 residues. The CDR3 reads CASSSGVAPKTQYF. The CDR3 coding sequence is TGTGCCAGCAGCTCCGGGGTAGCCCCCAAGACCCAATACTTC.